A selection of T cell receptor beta chains follows, all from one sample in a study of shared clonotypes between healthy human individuals. Libraries were prepared by immunoSEQ multiplex PCR; TCRdb keeps only in-frame clonotypes and omits some of them. The sample has 300,000 to 400,000 clones, about 74% seen once. Specimen: memory CD4+ T cells sorted from blood. These receptors were taken from a man aged 25 to 45 in good health. The CDR3 runs from the conserved cysteine through the conserved F or W. Each record gives: J gene, V gene, CDR3 length, CDR3 protein.

J gene: TRBJ2-1
V gene: TRBV20-1
CDR3 length: 11
CDR3 protein: CGAFSYNEQFF

J gene: TRBJ2-2
V gene: TRBV29-1
CDR3 length: 14
CDR3 protein: CSVEAGAGTGELFF

J gene: TRBJ1-3
V gene: TRBV7-2
CDR3 length: 13
CDR3 protein: CASSSVRGNTIYF

J gene: TRBJ1-2
V gene: TRBV19
CDR3 length: 14
CDR3 protein: CASRKDRGPYGYTF

J gene: TRBJ1-2
V gene: TRBV4-1
CDR3 length: 14
CDR3 protein: CASSPQGRGSGYTF

J gene: TRBJ2-5
V gene: TRBV7-2
CDR3 length: 15
CDR3 protein: CASSLGPGAGETQYF

J gene: TRBJ1-5
V gene: TRBV2
CDR3 length: 13
CDR3 protein: CASRQHSNQPQHF

J gene: TRBJ1-2
V gene: TRBV15
CDR3 length: 16
CDR3 protein: CATSRGGTATNYGYTF

J gene: TRBJ2-1
V gene: TRBV7-3
CDR3 length: 13
CDR3 protein: CASSSDRYNEQFF

J gene: TRBJ2-1
V gene: TRBV9
CDR3 length: 17
CDR3 protein: CASSPIIGTSSYNEQFF

J gene: TRBJ2-7
V gene: TRBV7-6
CDR3 length: 15
CDR3 protein: CASSRSATGAYEQYF

J gene: TRBJ2-2
V gene: TRBV19
CDR3 length: 15
CDR3 protein: CASSPGQENTGELFF

J gene: TRBJ2-1
V gene: TRBV19
CDR3 length: 13
CDR3 protein: CASSTQRDTEQFF